The text below deals with one T cell receptor beta chain. This sample stems from a study of blood T cell repertoires in COVID-19. The overall study: From the United States, Italy and Spain came samples of acute and convalescent COVID-19. PBMCs, B-cell-depleted T cells, or T cells were the source of the cDNA or gDNA that made up the material.

Measured with immunoSEQ multiplex PCR; TCRdb has only the in-frame clones, and not every one. The sample holds about 54,000 clones, about nine tenths seen once. This CDR3 is 17 amino acids long. The chain joins TRBV1 to TRBJ2-5; the D call in the table, TRBD2, was not verified against the DNA. TRBV1 is tagged as a pseudogene. Sequencing was carried out using peripheral blood. The receptor comes from a man between 60 and 70 years old with active COVID-19. CDR3 region: CTSSTSGTSGIQETQYF. CDR3 DNA sequence: TGCACCAGCAGCACCTCCGGGACTAGCGGAATCCAAGAGACCCAGTACTTC.